These 20 T cell receptor beta chains originate from one sample sequenced in a study of T-cell reconstitution after alpha-beta-depleted transplantation in children. Unique molecular identifiers were incorporated when the TCRbeta library was constructed. TCRdb re-derived calls from the PCR reads in MiXCR, one entry per CDR3 protein. The sample has hundreds of thousands of distinct CDR3 sequences, 8.2% seen once. The input for sequencing was PBMCs, mostly from graft donor cells, taken 180 days after TCRalphabeta/CD19-depleted stem cell transplant. Receptor source: a male patient younger than 18 who had a stem cell transplant for acute lymphoblastic leukemia, so the T cells may come from the graft donor.

This clonotype was recorded many times. The chain employs TRBV20-1 and TRBJ2-7; TRBD1 is a possible D gene (6 bases). From germline, CDR1 is DFQATT and CDR2 SNEGSKA (reference sequence). The CDR3 covers 13 residues. V lost 5 bases and J 2 bases, leaving 13 bases between the germline ends. The CDR3, as DNA: TGCAGTGCTCACCACAGGGTGGCCTACGAGCAGTACTTC. Translating gives CSAHHRVAYEQYF.

This clonotype was counted many times. The chain couples TRBV9 to TRBJ2-7, with 13 positions matching TRBD2. The ends lost 0 bases at V and 6 bases at J; junction bases unmatched: 6. This CDR3 region has 16 residues. The V gene's germline CDR1 is SGDLS and CDR2 YYNGEE. The CDR3 nucleotides read TGTGCCAGCAGCGTAGAACTAGCGGGAGGGCCTAGCGAGCAGTACTTC. Its protein product is CASSVELAGGPSEQYF.

This clonotype was seen ten or more times. The chain employs TRBV3-1 and TRBJ2-3; perhaps TRBD2 as D (6 bases). The ends were cut back, 2 bases at V and 0 bases at J, with 9 bases in the middle. This CDR3 has 15 residues. The germline V gene has CDR1 LGHDT and CDR2 YNNKEL (reference sequence). The CDR3 nucleotides read TGTGCCAGCAGCCAACTAGCGTATAGCACAGATACGCAGTATTTT. Its translation is CASSQLAYSTDTQYF.

This clonotype appeared many times. V gene TRBV12-5 combines with J gene TRBJ2-1; no definite D call. This CDR3 is 13 amino acids long. Germline CDR1 LGHNT, CDR2 FRNRAP. The V end was cut by 5 bases, the J end by 3 bases, with 8 bases between. This CDR3 is CASGEVGYNEQFF. Written as DNA, the CDR3 is TGTGCTAGTGGTGAAGTTGGCTACAATGAGCAGTTCTTC.

As regards this clonotype: A much larger clone sits a single nucleotide away, making a read error possible. This chain connects TRBV5-6 to TRBJ2-5; D ambiguous. The CDR3 consists of 12 residues. Germline V gives CDR1 SGHDT, CDR2 YYEEEE. In DNA, the CDR3 is TGTGCCAGCAGCTTGCAGAAAGAGGCCCAGTACTTC. This encodes CASSLQKEAQYF.

This clonotype was counted only a few times. The J gene is TRBJ2-1, the V gene TRBV4-2; D may be TRBD2 (7 bases). The CDR3 is 18 amino acids. Germline lookup yields CDR1 LGHNA and CDR2 YNFKEQ. V was clipped by 6 bases and J by 4 bases, with 25 bases between them. The CDR3 spells CASRKGGVETGPYNEQFF. Here the CDR3 DNA reads TGTGCCAGCAGAAAAGGGGGGGTCGAGACAGGCCCTTACAATGAGCAGTTCTTC.

This clonotype was seen repeatedly, ten times or more. The chain has TRBV7-8 and TRBJ1-5; 7 bases map to TRBD1. V lost 2 bases to trimming and J lost 5 bases; unmatched junction nucleotides: 3. Germline V gene data show CDR1 as SGHVS and CDR2 as FQNEAQ. The CDR3 is 14 residues long. CDR3: CASSLQGVYQPQHF. CDR3 sequence (DNA): TGTGCCAGCAGCTTACAGGGGGTTTATCAGCCCCAGCATTTT.

For this clonotype: Since a much larger clone is just one base distant, this may be a read error. This chain joins TRBV6-1 and TRBJ1-1; 7 bases are shared with TRBD1. The CDR3 sequence is 15 residues long. CDR1 and CDR2 (germline): MNHNS, SASEGT. The ends lost 4 bases at V and 0 bases at J; junction bases unmatched: 5. For the CDR3, the DNA is TGTGCCAGCAGTGCCGGGACAGCTATGAACACTGAAGCTTTCTTT. Translated, it gives CASSAGTAMNTEAFF.

For this clonotype: A much larger clone sits a single nucleotide away, making a read error possible. The CDR3 protein is CSARDWREMGGELFF. CDR3 nucleotides: TGCAGTGCTAGAGATTGGCGGGAGATGGGCGGGGAGCTGTTTTTT. This sequence joins TRBV20-1 and TRBJ2-2; 7 bases align to TRBD2. J gave up 7 bases and V 0 bases, and 8 bases lay outside the gene matches. This CDR3 has 15 amino acids. CDR1 and CDR2 (germline): DFQATT, SNEGSKA (reference sequence).

Comment on this clonotype: This clone may be a read error of a much larger clone one base away. The chain employs TRBV28 and TRBJ2-7; D tentatively reads TRBD1 or TRBD2 (5 bases each). Trimming cost V 1 base and J 5 bases, with 15 bases left between them. Germline-derived CDR1 and CDR2 are MDHEN and SYDVKM. The CDR3 contains 15 residues. The CDR3 loop reads CASSLFRGTGHEQYF. The CDR3 region has the DNA TGTGCCAGCAGTTTATTCCGAGGGACCGGCCACGAGCAGTACTTC. The full variable domain, in which reference TRBV28 and TRBJ2-7 provide the parts outside the CDR3, is DVKVTQSSRYLVKRTGEKVFLECVQDMDHENMFWYRQDPGLGLRLIYFSYDVKMKEKGDIPEGYSVSREKKERFSLILESASTNQTSMYLCASSLFRGTGHEQYFGPGTRLTVT.

This clonotype was recorded at least ten times. The CDR3 here is CASRSNQGSTTQYF. In DNA, the CDR3 is TGTGCCAGCAGGTCAAACCAGGGAAGCACGACGCAGTACTTC. This chain joins TRBV7-2 and TRBJ2-7, with D perhaps matching TRBD1 (5 bases). The V end was cut by 6 bases, the J end by 9 bases, with 21 bases between. CDR1 and CDR2 (germline): SGHTA, FQGNSA. The CDR3 covers 14 residues.

In its sample, this clonotype was seen many times. The V gene is TRBV4-2, the J gene TRBJ2-5, with TRBD2 identical over 11 bases. With 0 bases clipped from V and 5 bases from J, the junction kept 8 bases outside the gene matches. Germline-derived CDR1 and CDR2 are LGHNA and YNFKEQ. The length of the CDR3 is 17 residues. The CDR3 coding sequence is TGTGCCAGCAGCCAAGATTTAGCGGGGGGGCCTGGGGAGACCCAGTACTTC. This translates into CASSQDLAGGPGETQYF.

The table lists this clonotype with a few counts. The J gene is TRBJ2-5, the V gene TRBV13; TRBD1 matches 7 bases. J gave up 4 bases and V 0 bases, and 5 bases lay outside the gene matches. The CDR3 length is 15 residues. Looked up from germline, CDR1 is PRHDT and CDR2 is FYEKMQ (reference sequence). The CDR3 region has the DNA TGTGCCAGCAGCTTAGGGAGGGGGCGTGCAGAGACCCAGTACTTC. Encoded protein: CASSLGRGRAETQYF.

The rearrangement uses TRBV5-8 and TRBJ1-2; tentatively, D is TRBD1 (5 bases). V dropped 4 bases and J dropped 4 bases, with 17 bases sitting between them. The CDR3 has 15 residues. Germline-derived CDR1 and CDR2 are SGHTS and YDEGEE. The CDR3 reads CASSQRQPFSYGYTF. The CDR3 DNA is TGTGCCAGCAGCCAAAGACAGCCTTTCTCCTATGGCTACACCTTC.

This clonotype was counted many times. The J gene is TRBJ2-2, the V gene TRBV27, with 9 positions matching TRBD1. The germline V gene has CDR1 MNHEY and CDR2 SMNVEV (reference sequence). V lost 2 bases to trimming and J lost 4 bases; unmatched junction nucleotides: 5. CDR3 length: 16 residues. The CDR3 protein is CASSLDRGRRTGELFF. CDR3 sequence (DNA): TGTGCCAGCAGTTTAGACAGGGGGAGGCGCACCGGGGAGCTGTTTTTT.

This chain links TRBV7-2 with TRBJ2-7, with TRBD2 matching over 7 bases. J lost 4 bases, V lost 10 bases, and 13 bases had no gene match. The CDR3 consists of 14 residues. Looked up from germline, CDR1 is SGHTA and CDR2 is FQGNSA. CDR3 sequence (DNA): TGTGCCATGAGCCCCCGGGACTACTTATACGAGCAGTACTTC. Protein sequence: CAMSPRDYLYEQYF.

This clonotype was picked up many times. This chain connects TRBV5-6 to TRBJ2-4, with 8 bases matching TRBD2. Germline lookup yields CDR1 SGHDT and CDR2 YYEEEE. J was trimmed by 0 bases and V by 2 bases; bases with no gene match: 7. There are 17 residues in the CDR3. CDR3 DNA sequence: TGTGCCAGCAGCTTAAACGGGGGGGCACTAGCCAAAAACATTCAGTACTTC. Amino acid sequence: CASSLNGGALAKNIQYF.

This clonotype has ten or more counts. The CDR3 sequence is CASTVFLRGDTQYF. Written as DNA, the CDR3 is TGTGCCAGCACTGTCTTTCTTCGGGGGGATACGCAGTATTTT. The chain employs TRBV12-3 or TRBV12-4 and TRBJ2-3; TRBD2 might be the D (6 bases). V lost 7 bases to trimming and J lost 6 bases, with 17 bases between them. The CDR3 length is 14 residues.

This clonotype appeared many times. V and J are TRBV5-4 and TRBJ1-1; perhaps TRBD1 as D (5 bases). CDR1 and CDR2 (germline): SGHNT, YYREEE (reference sequence). This CDR3 is 14 amino acids long. The ends were cut back, 0 bases at V and 5 bases at J, with 11 bases in the middle. The CDR3 loop reads CASSLDSGGTEAFF. The CDR3 nucleotides read TGTGCCAGCAGCTTGGACAGCGGGGGGACTGAAGCTTTCTTT.

The table lists this clonotype with many counts. The chain couples TRBV29-1 to TRBJ2-3; TRBD2 agrees at 12 bases. Germline assignment: CDR1 SQVTM and CDR2 ANQGSEA. The CDR3 consists of 13 residues. V was clipped by 6 bases and J by 6 bases; unmatched bases: 4. CDR3: CSVTSGGIDTQYF. The CDR3, as DNA: TGCAGCGTAACTAGCGGGGGGATCGATACGCAGTATTTT.